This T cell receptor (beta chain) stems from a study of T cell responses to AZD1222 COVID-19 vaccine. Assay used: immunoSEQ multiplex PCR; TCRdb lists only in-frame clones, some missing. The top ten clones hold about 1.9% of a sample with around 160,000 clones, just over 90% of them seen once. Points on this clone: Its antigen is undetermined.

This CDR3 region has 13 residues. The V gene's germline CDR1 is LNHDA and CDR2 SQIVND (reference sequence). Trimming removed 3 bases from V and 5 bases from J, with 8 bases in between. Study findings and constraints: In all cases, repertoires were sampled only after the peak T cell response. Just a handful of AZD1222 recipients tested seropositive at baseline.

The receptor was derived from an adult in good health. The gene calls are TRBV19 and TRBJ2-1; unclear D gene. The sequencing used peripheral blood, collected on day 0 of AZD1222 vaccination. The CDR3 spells CASSMFTDNEQFF. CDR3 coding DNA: TGTGCCAGTAGTATGTTTACCGACAATGAGCAGTTCTTC. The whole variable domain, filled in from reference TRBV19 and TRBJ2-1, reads DGGITQSPKYLFRKEGQNVTLSCEQNLNHDAMYWYRQDPGQGLRLIYYSQIVNDFQKGDIAEGYSVSREKKESFPLTVTSAQKNPTAFYLCASSMFTDNEQFFGPGTRLTVL.